This record looks at one T cell receptor beta chain sequence and its context. What it binds is not known. Sample-barcoded 5' priming and a J-beta primer mix drove a second PCR of roughly 6 to 12 cycles. TCRdb re-analysed the 5' RACE reads in MiXCR, keeping a single row per CDR3 protein. This table holds 600,000 to 650,000 distinct CDR3 sequences, under 70% found once. Germline V gives CDR1 SGHRS, CDR2 YFSETQ. CDR3 length equals 15 residues. V shed 6 bases, J shed 9 bases, and the junction held 14 bases outside the gene matches. This sample was taken from a study of blood T cells in healthy people across ages. Whole-study findings and limits: A greater number of naive CD4+ cells and higher diversity distinguished long-lived donors from aged donors.

The clonotype originates from a man aged 60 to 75 in good health. The V gene is TRBV5-1, the J gene TRBJ2-1, with TRBD1 matching over 8 bases. Sequencing was done on a sample of blood. CDR3 sequence (DNA): TGCGCCAGCATACCCGGCGACAGGGGTTTCAGTGAGCAGTTCTTC. This encodes CASIPGDRGFSEQFF. Drawing the rest from reference TRBV5-1 and TRBJ2-1, the complete variable domain is KAGVTQTPRYLIKTRGQQVTLSCSPISGHRSVSWYQQTPGQGLQFLFEYFSETQRNKGNFPGRFSGRQFSNSRSEMNVSTLELGDSALYLCASIPGDRGFSEQFFGPGTRLTVL.